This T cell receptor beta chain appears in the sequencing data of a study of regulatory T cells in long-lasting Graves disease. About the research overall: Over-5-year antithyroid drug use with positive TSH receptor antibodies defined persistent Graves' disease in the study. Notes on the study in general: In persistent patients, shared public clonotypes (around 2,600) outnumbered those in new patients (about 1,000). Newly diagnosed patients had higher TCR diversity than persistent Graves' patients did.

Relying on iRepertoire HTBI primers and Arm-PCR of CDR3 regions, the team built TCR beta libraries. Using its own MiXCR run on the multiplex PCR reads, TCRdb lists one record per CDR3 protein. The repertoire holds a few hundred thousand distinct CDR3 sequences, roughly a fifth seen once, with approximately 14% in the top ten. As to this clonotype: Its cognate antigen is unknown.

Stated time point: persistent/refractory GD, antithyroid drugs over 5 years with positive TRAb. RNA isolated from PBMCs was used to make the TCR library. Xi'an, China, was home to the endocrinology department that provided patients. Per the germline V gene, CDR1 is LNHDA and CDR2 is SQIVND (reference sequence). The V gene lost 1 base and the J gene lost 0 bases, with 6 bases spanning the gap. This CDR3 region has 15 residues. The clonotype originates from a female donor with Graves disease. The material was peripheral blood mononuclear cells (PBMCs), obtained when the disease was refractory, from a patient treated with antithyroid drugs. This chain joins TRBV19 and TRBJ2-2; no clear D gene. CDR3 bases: TGTGCCAGTAGTATAGGCCAGTCGAACACCGGGGAGCTGTTTTTT. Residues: CASSIGQSNTGELFF.